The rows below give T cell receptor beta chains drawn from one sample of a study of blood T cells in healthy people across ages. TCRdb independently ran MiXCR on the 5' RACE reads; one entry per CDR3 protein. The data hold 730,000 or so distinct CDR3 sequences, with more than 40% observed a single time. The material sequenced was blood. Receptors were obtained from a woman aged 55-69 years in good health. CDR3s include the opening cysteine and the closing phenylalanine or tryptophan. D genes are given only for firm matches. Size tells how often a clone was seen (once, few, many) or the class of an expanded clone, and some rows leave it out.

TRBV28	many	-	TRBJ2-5	CASSLSAPQYF	TGTGCCAGCAGTTTATCCGCCCCACAGTACTTC
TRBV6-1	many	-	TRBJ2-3	CASSERGDTQYF	TGTGCCAGCAGTGAAAGAGGAGATACGCAGTATTTT
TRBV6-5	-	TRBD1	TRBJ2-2	CASSNPGQGETGELFF	TGTGCCAGCAGTAATCCGGGACAGGGGGAAACCGGGGAGCTGTTTTTT
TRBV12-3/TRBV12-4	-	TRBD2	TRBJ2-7	CASSQISGTVYEQYF	TGTGCCAGCAGTCAAATTAGCGGGACCGTGTACGAGCAGTACTTC
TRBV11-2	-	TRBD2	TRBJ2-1	CASSLDLASGRAWEQFF	TGTGCCAGCAGCTTAGATCTGGCTAGCGGGAGGGCCTGGGAGCAGTTCTTC
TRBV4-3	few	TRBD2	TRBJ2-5	CASSQMPAGGETQYF	TGCGCCAGCAGCCAAATGCCAGCGGGAGGGGAGACCCAGTACTTC
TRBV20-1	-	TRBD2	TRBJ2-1	CSARPQGLAHKEQFF	TGCAGTGCTAGACCCCAGGGACTAGCGCACAAGGAGCAGTTCTTC
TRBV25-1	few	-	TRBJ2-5	CASSTAEIQETQYF	TGTGCCAGCTCCACGGCCGAGATCCAAGAGACCCAGTACTTC
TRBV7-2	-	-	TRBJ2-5	CASTRGGRETQYF	TGTGCCAGCACGCGCGGGGGCAGGGAGACCCAGTACTTC
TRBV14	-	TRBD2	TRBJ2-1	CASSQESGTSGTSPQFF	TGTGCCAGCAGCCAAGAGAGTGGGACTAGCGGGACCTCACCGCAGTTCTTC
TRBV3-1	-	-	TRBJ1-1	CASSLGRGAGNTEAFF	TGTGCCAGCAGCCTCGGGAGGGGCGCGGGGAACACTGAAGCTTTCTTT
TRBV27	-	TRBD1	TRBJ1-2	CASTRGQGYHGYTF	TGTGCCAGCACCCGGGGACAGGGGTACCATGGCTACACCTTC
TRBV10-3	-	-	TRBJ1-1	CAISGTERNTEAFF	TGTGCCATCAGTGGGACGGAGAGGAACACTGAAGCTTTCTTT
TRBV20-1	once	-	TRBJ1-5	CSARISGASNQPQHF	TGCAGTGCTAGAATATCAGGGGCTAGCAATCAGCCCCAGCATTTT
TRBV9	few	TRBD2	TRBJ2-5	CASSPGSGGAETQYF	TGTGCCAGCAGCCCAGGGAGCGGGGGGGCTGAGACCCAGTACTTC
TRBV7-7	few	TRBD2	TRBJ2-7	CASSGGRTYEQYF	TGTGCTAGCAGCGGGGGACGGACCTACGAGCAGTACTTC
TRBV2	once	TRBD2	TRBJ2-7	CASSEVFRTSGYEQYF	TGTGCCAGCAGTGAAGTTTTTAGGACTAGCGGCTACGAGCAGTACTTC
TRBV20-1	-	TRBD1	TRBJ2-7	CSAPDRGSVPYNEQYF	TGCAGTGCTCCGGACAGGGGAAGTGTCCCCTACAATGAGCAGTACTTC
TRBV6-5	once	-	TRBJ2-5	CASRNPVGETQYF	TGTGCCAGCAGGAACCCGGTGGGAGAGACCCAGTACTTC
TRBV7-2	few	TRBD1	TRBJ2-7	CASSSRTGDDEQYF	TGTGCCAGCAGCTCCCGGACAGGGGACGACGAGCAGTACTTC
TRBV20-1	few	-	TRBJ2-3	CSADPVAPGGDTQYF	TGCAGTGCTGACCCGGTAGCCCCTGGGGGAGATACGCAGTATTTT
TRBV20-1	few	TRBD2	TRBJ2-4	CSARDQSGGVGNIQYF	TGCAGTGCTAGAGATCAGTCGGGGGGGGTGGGGAACATTCAGTACTTC
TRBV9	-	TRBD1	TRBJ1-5	CANSVTGDNQPQHF	TGTGCCAACAGCGTGACAGGGGACAATCAGCCCCAGCATTTT
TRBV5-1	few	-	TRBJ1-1	CASSLAPGVDTEAFF	TGCGCCAGCAGCTTGGCGCCGGGAGTTGACACTGAAGCTTTCTTT
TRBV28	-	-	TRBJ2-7	CASTRGRDYEQYF	TGTGCCAGCACCCGAGGCCGGGACTACGAGCAGTACTTC
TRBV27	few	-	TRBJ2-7	CASSAYADSSAQYF	TGTGCCAGCTCGGCGTACGCGGACAGTTCGGCGCAGTACTTC
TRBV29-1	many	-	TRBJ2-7	CSVSLGSYEQYF	TGCAGCGTTTCGCTGGGTTCCTACGAGCAGTACTTC
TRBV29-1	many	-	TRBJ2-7	CSVWDTAYEQYF	TGCAGCGTTTGGGACACTGCCTACGAGCAGTACTTC
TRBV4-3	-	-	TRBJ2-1	CASSQDPQSYEQFF	TGCGCCAGCAGCCAAGATCCACAATCCTACGAGCAGTTCTTC
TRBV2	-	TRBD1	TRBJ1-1	CASSAVGTGTEAFF	TGTGCCAGCAGTGCCGTAGGGACAGGAACTGAAGCTTTCTTT
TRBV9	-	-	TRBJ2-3	CASSSAGQVTDTQYF	TGTGCCAGCAGCTCAGCGGGACAGGTCACAGATACGCAGTATTTT
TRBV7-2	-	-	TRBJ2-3	CASSLSGASTETQYF	TGTGCCAGCAGCCTTAGCGGAGCCAGCACAGAGACGCAGTATTTT
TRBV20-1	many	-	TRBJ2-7	CSAPDTSEQYF	TGCAGTGCTCCGGACACCTCCGAGCAGTACTTC
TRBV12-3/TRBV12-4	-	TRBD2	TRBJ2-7	CASTWQAGGASYEQYF	TGTGCCAGCACCTGGCAAGCGGGAGGCGCCTCCTACGAGCAGTACTTC
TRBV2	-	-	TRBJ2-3	CASSERGIIDTQYF	TGTGCCAGCAGTGAACGCGGGATAATAGATACGCAGTATTTT
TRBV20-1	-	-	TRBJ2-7	CSARDRSVLSYEQYF	TGCAGTGCTAGAGATCGTAGCGTACTCTCCTACGAGCAGTACTTC
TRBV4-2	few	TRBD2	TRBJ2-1	CASSQTTGTSGRNEQFF	TGTGCCAGCAGCCAAACCACGGGGACTAGCGGGAGGAATGAGCAGTTCTTC
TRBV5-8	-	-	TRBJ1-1	CTSSLEGPEAFF	TGTACCAGCAGCTTGGAGGGACCTGAAGCTTTCTTT
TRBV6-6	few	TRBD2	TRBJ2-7	CASEGIYSGSRGEQYF	TGTGCCAGCGAAGGTATTTATAGCGGGAGTAGGGGCGAGCAGTACTTC
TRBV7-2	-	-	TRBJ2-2	CASSPGPRLANTGELFF	TGTGCCAGCAGCCCGGGTCCCCGGCTGGCGAACACCGGGGAGCTGTTTTTT
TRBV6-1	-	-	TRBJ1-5	CASSERGAYSNQPQHF	TGTGCCAGCAGTGAGAGAGGGGCCTATAGCAATCAGCCCCAGCATTTT
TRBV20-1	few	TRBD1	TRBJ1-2	CRPKGGSGGYTF	TGCAGGCCCAAAGGGGGCTCGGGTGGCTACACCTTC
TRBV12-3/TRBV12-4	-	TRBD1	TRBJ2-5	CASSPQGSPGEETQYF	TGTGCCAGCAGTCCACAGGGGTCCCCTGGTGAAGAGACCCAGTACTTC
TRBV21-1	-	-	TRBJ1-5	CASSKQGAGSQPQHF	TGTGCCAGCAGTAAACAGGGGGCTGGGAGTCAGCCCCAGCATTTT
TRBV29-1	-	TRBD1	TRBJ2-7	CSVEQKMAGGAGEQYF	TGCAGCGTTGAGCAAAAAATGGCAGGGGGCGCGGGCGAGCAGTACTTC
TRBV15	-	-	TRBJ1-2	CATSRQGSYGYTF	TGTGCCACCAGCAGGCAGGGGAGCTATGGCTACACCTTC
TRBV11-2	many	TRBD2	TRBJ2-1	CASSLSGSEQFF	TGTGCCAGCAGCTTAAGCGGGAGTGAGCAGTTCTTC
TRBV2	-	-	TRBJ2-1	CAVSGLVYNEQFF	TGTGCCGTGAGTGGGCTAGTCTACAATGAGCAGTTCTTC
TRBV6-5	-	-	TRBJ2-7	CASSGETGDYEQYF	TGTGCCAGCAGTGGAGAGACAGGAGACTACGAGCAGTACTTC